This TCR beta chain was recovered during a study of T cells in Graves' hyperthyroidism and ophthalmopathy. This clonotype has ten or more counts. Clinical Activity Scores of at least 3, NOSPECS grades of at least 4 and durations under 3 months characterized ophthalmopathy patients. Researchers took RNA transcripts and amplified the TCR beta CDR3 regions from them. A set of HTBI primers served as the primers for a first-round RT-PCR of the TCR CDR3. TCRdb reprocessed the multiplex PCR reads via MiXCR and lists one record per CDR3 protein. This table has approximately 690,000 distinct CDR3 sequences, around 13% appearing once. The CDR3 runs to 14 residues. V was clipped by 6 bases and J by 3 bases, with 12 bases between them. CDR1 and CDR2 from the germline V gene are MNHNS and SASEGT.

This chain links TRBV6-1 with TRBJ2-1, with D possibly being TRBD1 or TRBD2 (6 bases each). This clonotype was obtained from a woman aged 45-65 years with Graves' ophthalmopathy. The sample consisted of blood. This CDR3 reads CASRQGGIYNEQFF. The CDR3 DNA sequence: TGTGCCAGCAGACAAGGGGGGATCTACAATGAGCAGTTCTTC.